Below are 32 T cell receptor beta chains sequenced from a single sample in a study of T cell responses to AZD1222 COVID-19 vaccine (dated by TCRdb to the early 2020s). Preparation of the library involved the immunoSEQ multiplex PCR assay. TCRdb mirrors the immuneACCESS table, restricted to in-frame sequences. Some clones are absent from its copies; in checked studies, under half trace to an unresolved V gene, and the reason for the others is unknown. Across this sample there are about 96,000 clones, with 80% to 90% seen only once. The top ten constitute approximately 1.5% of the sample. The time point label, as the study defines it: baseline before first vaccination. The sequencing here drew on peripheral blood, taken on day 0 of AZD1222 vaccination. These receptors were obtained from an adult in good health.

V usage is TRBV12-3 or TRBV12-4 and J usage is TRBJ1-2; maybe TRBD1 (5 bases). Trimming shortened V by 4 bases and J by 4 bases, and 10 bases separated the two germline ends. This CDR3 region has 13 residues. CDR3 sequence: CASSSVGGYGYTF. CDR3 in DNA: TGTGCCAGCAGTTCGGTCGGGGGCTATGGCTACACCTTC.

The chain links TRBV10-1 to TRBJ2-3; possible D gene TRBD2, 5 bases. CDR1 is WNHNN, CDR2 SYGVQD, per germline (reference sequence). Trimming stripped 6 bases from V and 1 base from J, with 14 bases between. The CDR3 contains 15 residues. Here the CDR3 DNA reads TGCGCCAGCAGCTTCGCTTCCGGGGGCACAGATACGCAGTATTTT. The encoded protein is CASSFASGGTDTQYF.

This chain uses TRBV30 with TRBJ1-5; unclear D gene. This CDR3 contains 14 residues. Germline CDR1 reads GTSNPN; CDR2 reads SVGIG (reference sequence). V lost 2 bases and J lost 0, with 8 bases in between. The CDR3 loop is CAWSTHPSNQPQHF. CDR3 nucleotide sequence: TGTGCCTGGAGTACACACCCTAGCAATCAGCCCCAGCATTTT.

The chain carries TRBV15 and TRBJ1-1; D may be TRBD1 (5 bases). V was cut by 1 base and J by 6 bases, with 9 bases left in between. CDR1 and CDR2 from the germline V gene are LNHNV and YYDKDF (reference sequence). This CDR3 region has 13 residues. CDR3 amino acids: CATSRVGASEAFF. For the CDR3, the DNA is TGTGCCACCAGCAGAGTTGGGGCGTCTGAAGCTTTCTTT.

The V and J genes are TRBV3-1 (or the pseudogene TRBV3-2) and TRBJ1-4; TRBD1 matches 10 bases. The CDR3 totals 14 residues. J lost 6 bases, V lost 4 bases, and 2 bases had no gene match. CDR1 LGHDT and CDR2 YNNKEL come from the germline V gene (reference sequence). In DNA, the CDR3 is TGTGCCAGCAGCCGGGGACAGGGGCATGAAAAACTGTTTTTT. Amino acid sequence: CASSRGQGHEKLFF.

The V and J genes are TRBV2 and TRBJ1-2, with D unresolved. This CDR3 spans 13 amino acids. Looked up from germline, CDR1 is SNHLY and CDR2 is FYNNEI. The germline V and J ends were trimmed by 5 bases and 4 bases, with 11 bases remaining between them. CDR3 in amino acids: CASSRAGGYGYTF. The CDR3 coding sequence is TGTGCCAGCAGTCGGGCCGGAGGCTATGGCTACACCTTC.

The J gene is TRBJ1-2, the V gene TRBV28, with D possibly being TRBD1 (6 bases). With 5 bases removed from V and 4 bases from J, the gap between germline ends came to 11 bases. Germline lookup yields CDR1 MDHEN and CDR2 SYDVKM. The CDR3 sequence is 13 residues long. The CDR3 coding sequence is TGTGCCAGCAGTCTGGGGGGCCCCTATGGCTACACCTTC. Translation: CASSLGGPYGYTF.

The chain joins TRBV28 to TRBJ1-2, with TRBD1 as a possible D gene (5 bases). Trimming removed 4 bases at V and 1 base at J, with 16 bases between. CDR1 and CDR2 from the germline V gene are MDHEN and SYDVKM. The CDR3 length is 16 residues. In DNA form, the CDR3 reads TGTGCCAGCAGTTCCCCCTCCCGGCAGGGTAACTATGGCTACACCTTC. Its protein is CASSSPSRQGNYGYTF.

The chain links TRBV6-5 to TRBJ1-2, with D unresolved. The germline CDR1 and CDR2 sequences are MNHEY and SVGAGI. V was shortened by 0 bases and J by 1 base, with 12 bases between the two germline ends. The CDR3 is 16 residues long. The CDR3 nucleotides read TGTGCCAGCAGTTACTCCCCCGGACGGGTTAACTATGGCTACACCTTC. Translation: CASSYSPGRVNYGYTF.

V usage is TRBV6-4 and J usage is TRBJ1-2, with TRBD1 matching over 11 bases. The CDR3 spans 15 residues. The trim removed 6 bases at V and 4 bases at J, leaving 7 bases unmatched. The germline V gene has CDR1 MRHNA and CDR2 SNTAGT. CDR3 in amino acids: CASRPGQGGGYGYTF. CDR3 coding DNA: TGTGCCAGCAGACCGGGACAGGGGGGTGGCTATGGCTACACCTTC.

The chain employs TRBV19 and TRBJ1-4, with D unclear. The CDR3 length is 13 residues. Germline V gene data show CDR1 as LNHDA and CDR2 as SQIVND (reference sequence). Trimming stripped 5 bases from V and 8 bases from J, with 12 bases between. Written as DNA, the CDR3 is TGTGCCAGTAGTGCCGAACGGAGGGAAAAACTGTTTTTT. The encoded protein is CASSAERREKLFF. Drawing the rest from reference TRBV19 and TRBJ1-4, the complete variable domain is DGGITQSPKYLFRKEGQNVTLSCEQNLNHDAMYWYRQDPGQGLRLIYYSQIVNDFQKGDIAEGYSVSREKKESFPLTVTSAQKNPTAFYLCASSAERREKLFFGSGTQLSVL.

The gene calls are TRBV7-9 and TRBJ2-1; TRBD1 might be the D (5 bases). CDR1 SEHNR and CDR2 FQNEAQ come from the germline V gene (reference sequence). The CDR3 loop spans 12 amino acids. V shed 5 bases and J shed 6 bases, with 8 bases lying between them. The CDR3 bases are TGTGCCAGCAGCCCTGACAGCAATGAGCAGTTCTTC. Residues: CASSPDSNEQFF.

The rearrangement joins TRBV7-9 to TRBJ1-1; D is ambiguous. V lost 4 bases and J lost 0, with 6 bases in between. Germline V lookup: CDR1 SEHNR, CDR2 FQNEAQ (reference sequence). This CDR3 is built from 13 residues. In DNA, the CDR3 is TGTGCCAGCAGCTCGCTCATGAACACTGAAGCTTTCTTT. It codes for CASSSLMNTEAFF.

This chain connects TRBV7-2 to TRBJ1-3, with unresolved D. The V gene's germline CDR1 is SGHTA and CDR2 FQGNSA. CDR3 length equals 14 residues. The V end lost 2 bases, the J end lost 3 bases, and 8 bases lay between the germline ends. As DNA, the CDR3 is TGTGCCAGCAGCTTACCCGTGTTTGGAAACACCATATATTTT. It encodes CASSLPVFGNTIYF. Based on the CDR3 plus reference TRBV7-2 and TRBJ1-3, the full variable domain is GAGVSQSPSNKVTEKGKDVELRCDPISGHTALYWYRQSLGQGLEFLIYFQGNSAPDKSGLPSDRFSAERTGGSVSTLTIQRTQQEDSAVYLCASSLPVFGNTIYFGEGSWLTVV.

J is TRBJ2-3 and V is TRBV6-5, with TRBD2 identical over 7 bases. The germline CDR1 and CDR2 sequences are MNHEY and SVGAGI. J was trimmed by 1 base and V by 7 bases; bases with no gene match: 5. This CDR3 is 14 amino acids long. The CDR3 DNA reads TGTGCCAGCAACCCGCTAGCGGGCACAGATACGCAGTATTTT. Protein product: CASNPLAGTDTQYF.

The V gene is TRBV28, the J gene TRBJ1-5; TRBD1 matches at 8 bases. Per germline, CDR1 MDHEN and CDR2 SYDVKM. There are 14 residues in the CDR3. V lost 7 bases to trimming and J lost 4 bases; unmatched junction nucleotides: 6. The CDR3 nucleotides are TGTGCCAGCAAGCCGGGACAGGTAAATCAGCCCCAGCATTTT. Protein: CASKPGQVNQPQHF.

This clone appeared a single time. The gene calls are TRBV7-2 and TRBJ2-2; D is undetermined. Germline lookup yields CDR1 SGHTA and CDR2 FQGNSA. This CDR3 has 14 residues. V was cut by 1 base and J by 1 base, with 4 bases left in between. CDR3 loop: CASSLVWNTGELFF. DNA of the CDR3: TGTGCCAGCAGCTTAGTATGGAACACCGGGGAGCTGTTTTTT.

The rearrangement links TRBV7-2 to TRBJ2-7, with D tentatively TRBD2 (6 bases). CDR3 length: 14 residues. Trimming pared 1 base from V and 3 bases from J, leaving 10 bases between. Per germline, CDR1 SGHTA and CDR2 FQGNSA. The DNA of the CDR3 is TGTGCCAGCAGCTTAGTCGGGGAGGTCTACGAGCAGTACTTC. Amino acids: CASSLVGEVYEQYF.

A few counts support this clone. The chain couples TRBV5-6 to TRBJ1-2; D possibly corresponds to TRBD1 (5 bases). Trimming removed 4 bases from V and 4 bases from J, with 20 bases in between. This CDR3 is 16 amino acids long. Germline-derived CDR1 and CDR2 are SGHDT and YYEEEE. The CDR3 spells CASSPGTGGDSYGYTF. The CDR3 bases are TGTGCCAGCAGCCCCGGGACGGGAGGAGATAGCTATGGCTACACCTTC.

The chain links TRBV2 to TRBJ2-1, with D hard to call. V lost 1 base, J lost 2 bases, and 9 bases lay in between. The CDR3 is 15 residues long. Germline CDR1 and CDR2: SNHLY and FYNNEI. CDR3 region: CASSEGRGAYNEQFF. The DNA of the CDR3 is TGTGCCAGCAGTGAAGGGCGCGGAGCCTACAATGAGCAGTTCTTC.

This sequence joins TRBV19 and TRBJ2-2; the match to TRBD1 covers 8 bases. This CDR3 is built from 16 residues. V lost 4 bases, J lost 6 bases, and 10 bases stayed unmatched. Germline CDR1 and CDR2: LNHDA and SQIVND (reference sequence). CDR3 residues: CASSTDRVWGAGELFF. In DNA, the CDR3 is TGTGCCAGTAGTACGGACAGGGTATGGGGCGCCGGGGAGCTGTTTTTT.

This rearrangement joins TRBV2 to TRBJ2-3; 7 bases align to TRBD1. This CDR3 is built from 14 residues. Germline CDR1 is SNHLY and CDR2 is FYNNEI. Trimming removed 7 bases from V and 3 bases from J; junction bases left unmatched: 7. The DNA of the CDR3 is TGTGCCAGCAATGACAGGGCAGGGACAGATACGCAGTATTTT. Its translation: CASNDRAGTDTQYF.

The chain links TRBV20-1 to TRBJ2-3; D uncertain. From germline, CDR1 is DFQATT and CDR2 SNEGSKA (reference sequence). The germline V and J ends were trimmed by 6 bases and 2 bases, with 3 bases remaining between them. This CDR3 region has 10 residues. CDR3 in amino acids: CSALTDTQYF. The CDR3 DNA is TGCAGTGCCCTCACAGATACGCAGTATTTT.

This clone turned up a few times. The genes are TRBV4-1 and TRBJ1-5; D is unresolved. The CDR3 loop spans 15 amino acids. V lost 0 bases and J 7 bases, leaving 13 bases between the germline ends. Germline V gives CDR1 MGHRA, CDR2 YSYEKL. CDR3 in DNA: TGCGCCAGCAGCCAAGATGTAATGCTGAGGCAGCCCCAGCATTTT. It codes for CASSQDVMLRQPQHF.

The chain uses TRBV11-1 and TRBJ2-7, with unresolved D. Germline CDR1 reads SGHAT; CDR2 reads FQDESV (reference sequence). The V gene lost 5 bases and the J gene lost 5 bases, with 16 bases spanning the gap. This CDR3 is 14 amino acids long. Written as DNA, the CDR3 is TGTGCCAGCAGCCAACTCCCGGTCGGCGACGAGCAGTACTTC. Translation: CASSQLPVGDEQYF.

The chain combines TRBV5-1 with TRBJ1-1; D unresolved. Trimming stripped 0 bases from V and 0 bases from J, with 12 bases between. Germline assignment: CDR1 SGHRS and CDR2 YFSETQ. CDR3 length: 16 amino acids. CDR3 bases: TGCGCCAGCAGCTTGGACCTTGGCAACCTGAACACTGAAGCTTTCTTT. Its translation: CASSLDLGNLNTEAFF.

The CDR3, as DNA: TGTGCCAGCAGCCCCCGGGGGCACTTGACTTACAATGAGCAGTTCTTC. Protein: CASSPRGHLTYNEQFF. V usage is TRBV13 and J usage is TRBJ2-1, with D perhaps matching TRBD1 or TRBD2 (6 bases each). The germline gives CDR1 PRHDT, CDR2 FYEKMQ (reference sequence). There are 16 residues in the CDR3. V shed 5 bases and J shed 4 bases, with 18 bases lying between them.

The CDR3 loop reads CAISRVMNTEAFF. CDR3 DNA sequence: TGTGCCATCAGCAGGGTTATGAACACTGAAGCTTTCTTT. V gene TRBV10-3 combines with J gene TRBJ1-1, with D possibly TRBD1 on 5 matching bases. V lost 6 bases, J lost 0 bases, and 8 bases lay in between. The CDR3 is 13 residues long. Germline-derived CDR1 and CDR2 are ENHRY and SYGVKD.

This chain joins TRBV24-1 and TRBJ2-7, with 10 bases that match TRBD2. Germline V lookup: CDR1 KGHDR, CDR2 SFDVKD. With 7 bases clipped from V and 3 bases from J, the junction kept 5 bases outside the gene matches. The CDR3 covers 14 residues. CDR3 sequence reads: CATSRLAGYYEQYF. CDR3 nucleotides: TGTGCCACCAGCCGACTAGCGGGTTACTACGAGCAGTACTTC.

This sequence joins TRBV12-5 and TRBJ2-1, with a possible D match to TRBD1 (5 bases). The CDR3 loop spans 15 amino acids. Trimming left V 6 bases short and J 4 bases short, with 16 bases between. The germline gives CDR1 LGHNT, CDR2 FRNRAP. The CDR3 protein is CASGGLGQQYNEQFF. CDR3 sequence (DNA): TGTGCTAGTGGAGGATTGGGGCAGCAATACAATGAGCAGTTCTTC.

This chain links TRBV29-1 with TRBJ2-1, with D perhaps being TRBD1 or TRBD2 (5 bases each). Trimming pared 7 bases from V and 5 bases from J, leaving 12 bases between. This CDR3 is 12 amino acids long. In germline, CDR1 is SQVTM, CDR2 ANQGSEA. CDR3 in amino acids: CSAIGDHNEQFF. The CDR3 DNA reads as TGCAGCGCTATTGGGGACCACAATGAGCAGTTCTTC.

The J gene is TRBJ1-1, the V gene TRBV28; no clear D gene. The CDR3 has 12 residues. In germline, CDR1 is MDHEN, CDR2 SYDVKM. V lost 6 bases and J 4 bases, leaving 9 bases between the germline ends. CDR3 coding DNA: TGTGCCAGCAGCAGTAGCCGCACTGAAGCTTTCTTT. It translates to CASSSSRTEAFF.